This T cell receptor beta chain was sequenced for a study of cytomegalovirus exposure and HLA in healthy donors. Notes on the study in general: Based on reports, TCR beta sequences accurately predicted HLA-A and HLA-B alleles for most subjects. It emerged from a later analysis that several of the most significant clusters appeared to be linked to common viral pathogens. Analysis was carried out at a later point, and it linked a missense DCLRE1C variant to TCR beta V- and J-gene trimming.

Regarding this clone: Its antigen is as yet unknown.

V was pared by 4 bases and J by 6 bases, with 8 bases between. Germline V gene sequence: CDR1 SGDLS, CDR2 YYNGEE. The CDR3 loop spans 11 amino acids. With 60 Vbeta and 13 Jbeta primers, the PCR was carried out. Repertoires were generated with immunoSEQ multiplex PCR, while TCRdb's copy carries only in-frame clones and drops some. The table has 60,000 to 85,000 clones, 60% to 85% seen once. The chain joins TRBV9 to TRBJ2-7, with D uncertain. The sample consisted of PBMCs. The receptor's source is a man aged 35 to 55 in good health and CMV-seronegative. CDR3 sequence reads: CASSSHSEQYF. Here the CDR3 DNA reads TGTGCCAGCAGCTCTCACTCCGAGCAGTACTTC.